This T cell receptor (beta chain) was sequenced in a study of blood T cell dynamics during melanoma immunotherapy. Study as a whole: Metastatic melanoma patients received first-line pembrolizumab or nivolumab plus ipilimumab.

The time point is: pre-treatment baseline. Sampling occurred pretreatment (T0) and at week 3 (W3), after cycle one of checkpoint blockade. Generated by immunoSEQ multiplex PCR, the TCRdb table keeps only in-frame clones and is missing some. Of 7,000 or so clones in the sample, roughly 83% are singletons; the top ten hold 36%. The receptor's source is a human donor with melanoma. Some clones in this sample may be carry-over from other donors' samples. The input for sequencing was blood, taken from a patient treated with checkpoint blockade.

CDR3 amino acids: CASSQARRDSPNPTNEKLFF. As DNA, the CDR3 is TGCGCCAGCAGCCAGGCCCGCCGGGACAGCCCAAATCCAACTAATGAAAAACTGTTTTTT. V gene TRBV4-1 combines with J gene TRBJ1-4, with TRBD1 matching over 7 bases. The CDR3 has 20 amino acids. Germline trimming cut 3 bases from V and 0 bases from J; bases unmatched to any gene: 16. Germline loops: CDR1 MGHRA, CDR2 YSYEKL.